This T cell receptor beta chain was recovered during a study of blood T cell repertoires in COVID-19. The protocol was immunoSEQ multiplex PCR, while the TCRdb copy is restricted to in-frame clones and leaves out a portion. This table holds fewer than 350,000 clones, over 75% found once. V lost 0 bases and J 7 bases, leaving 13 bases between the germline ends. This CDR3 is built from 15 residues. Per the germline V gene, CDR1 is LNHDA and CDR2 is SQIVND (reference sequence). The V gene is TRBV19, the J gene TRBJ1-5, with D possibly matching TRBD1 (6 bases). What was sequenced was peripheral blood. This sequence was found in a man aged 18 to 30 with active or convalescent COVID-19. The CDR3 nucleotides read TGTGCCAGTAGTATAGAATCAGGGGTTGGCCAGCCCCAGCATTTT. Amino acids: CASSIESGVGQPQHF.